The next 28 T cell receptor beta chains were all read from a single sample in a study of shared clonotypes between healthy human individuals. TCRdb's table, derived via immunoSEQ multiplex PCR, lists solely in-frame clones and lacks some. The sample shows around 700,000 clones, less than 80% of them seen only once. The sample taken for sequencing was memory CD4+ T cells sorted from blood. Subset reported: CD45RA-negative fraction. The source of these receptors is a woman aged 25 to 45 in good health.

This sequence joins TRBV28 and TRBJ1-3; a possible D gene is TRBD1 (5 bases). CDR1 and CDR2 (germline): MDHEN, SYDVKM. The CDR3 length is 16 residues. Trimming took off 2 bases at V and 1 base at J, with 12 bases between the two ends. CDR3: CASSLMAGLSGNTIYF. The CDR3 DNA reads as TGTGCCAGCAGTTTAATGGCAGGGCTATCTGGAAACACCATATATTTT.

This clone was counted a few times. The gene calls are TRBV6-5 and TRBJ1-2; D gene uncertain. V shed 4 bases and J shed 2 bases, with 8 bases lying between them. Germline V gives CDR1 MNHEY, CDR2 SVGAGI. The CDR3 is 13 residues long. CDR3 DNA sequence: TGTGCCAGCAGTTTAGGGCAGAACTATGGCTACACCTTC. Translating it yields CASSLGQNYGYTF.

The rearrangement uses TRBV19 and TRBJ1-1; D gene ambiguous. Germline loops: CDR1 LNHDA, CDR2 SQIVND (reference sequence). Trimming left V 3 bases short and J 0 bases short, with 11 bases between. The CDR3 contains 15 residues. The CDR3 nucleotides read TGTGCCAGTAGTATGGGCAGAAGACTGAACACTGAAGCTTTCTTT. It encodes CASSMGRRLNTEAFF.

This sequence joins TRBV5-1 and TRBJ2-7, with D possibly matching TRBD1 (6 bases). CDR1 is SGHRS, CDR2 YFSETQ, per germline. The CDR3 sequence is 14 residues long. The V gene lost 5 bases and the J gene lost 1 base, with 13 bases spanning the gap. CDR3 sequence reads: CASSSGTPSYEQYF. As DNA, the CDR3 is TGCGCCAGCAGTTCCGGGACACCTTCCTACGAGCAGTACTTC.

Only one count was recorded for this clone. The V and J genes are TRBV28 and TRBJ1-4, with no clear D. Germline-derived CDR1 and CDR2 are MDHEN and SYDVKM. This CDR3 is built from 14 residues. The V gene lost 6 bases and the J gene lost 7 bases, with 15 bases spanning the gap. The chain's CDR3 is CASRAPPAGEKLFF. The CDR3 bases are TGTGCCAGCAGGGCCCCACCTGCGGGTGAAAAACTGTTTTTT.

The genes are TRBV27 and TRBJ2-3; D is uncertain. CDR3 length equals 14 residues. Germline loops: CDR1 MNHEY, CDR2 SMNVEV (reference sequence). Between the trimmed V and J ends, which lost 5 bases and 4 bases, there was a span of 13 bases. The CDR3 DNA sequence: TGTGCCAGCAGTCCACGTGAAGTGGCAGATACGCAGTATTTT. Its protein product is CASSPREVADTQYF.

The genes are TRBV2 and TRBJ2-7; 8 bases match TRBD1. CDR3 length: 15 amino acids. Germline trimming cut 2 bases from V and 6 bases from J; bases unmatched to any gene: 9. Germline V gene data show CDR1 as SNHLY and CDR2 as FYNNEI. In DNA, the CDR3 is TGTGCCAGCAGTGAACAGGGGGCAGGGTCTGGCGAGCAGTACTTC. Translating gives CASSEQGAGSGEQYF.

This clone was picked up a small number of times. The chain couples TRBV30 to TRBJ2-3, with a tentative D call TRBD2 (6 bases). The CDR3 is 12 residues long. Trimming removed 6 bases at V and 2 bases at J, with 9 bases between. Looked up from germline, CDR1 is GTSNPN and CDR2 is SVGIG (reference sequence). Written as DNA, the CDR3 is TGTGCCTGCCGGGAGCCCACAGATACGCAGTATTTT. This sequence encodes CACREPTDTQYF.

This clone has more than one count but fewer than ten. The CDR3 DNA sequence: TGTGCCAGTAGTATCCCCGGGAGCGCCCGAGAGACCCAGTACTTC. Amino acids: CASSIPGSARETQYF. The genes are TRBV19 and TRBJ2-5; D is possibly TRBD2 (6 bases). The CDR3 sequence is 15 residues long. Germline assignment: CDR1 LNHDA and CDR2 SQIVND (reference sequence). Trimming removed 3 bases from V and 4 bases from J, with 15 bases in between.

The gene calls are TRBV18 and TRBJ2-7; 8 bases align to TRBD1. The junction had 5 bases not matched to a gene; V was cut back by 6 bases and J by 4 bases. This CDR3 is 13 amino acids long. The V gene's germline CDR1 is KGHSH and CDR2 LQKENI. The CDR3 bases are TGTGCCAGCTCGAGGGACAGGTTGTACGAGCAGTACTTC. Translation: CASSRDRLYEQYF.

The CDR3 DNA follows: TGTGCCATCAGTGGGCTGGATGAGCAGTTCTTC. This sequence encodes CAISGLDEQFF. V is TRBV10-3 and J is TRBJ2-1; D ambiguous. The CDR3 has 11 residues. Germline V gene lookup returns CDR1 ENHRY and CDR2 SYGVKD. V lost 4 bases and J 8 bases, leaving 6 bases between the germline ends.

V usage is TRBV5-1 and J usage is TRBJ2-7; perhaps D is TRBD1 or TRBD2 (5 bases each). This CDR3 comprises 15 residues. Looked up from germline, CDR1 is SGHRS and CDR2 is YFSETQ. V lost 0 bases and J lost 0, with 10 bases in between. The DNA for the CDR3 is TGCGCCAGCAGCTTGGCGGGGCAGCCCTCCTACGAGCAGTACTTC. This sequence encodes CASSLAGQPSYEQYF.

In DNA, the CDR3 is TGCGCCAGCAGCCAATTCGGCCAGGGCTACTATGGCTACACCTTC. This codes for CASSQFGQGYYGYTF. J is TRBJ1-2 and V is TRBV4-1; the D gene is possibly TRBD1 (5 bases). The V end lost 2 bases, the J end lost 3 bases, and 13 bases lay between the germline ends. Germline V gene data show CDR1 as MGHRA and CDR2 as YSYEKL. CDR3 length: 15 residues.

The CDR3 protein is CASSLGQGAYNEQFF. DNA of the CDR3: TGTGCCAGCAGCTTGGGCCAGGGGGCTTACAATGAGCAGTTCTTC. The chain uses TRBV11-3 and TRBJ2-1, with 8 bases that match TRBD1. J was trimmed by 4 bases and V by 3 bases; bases with no gene match: 5. The CDR3 covers 15 residues. Germline CDR1 reads SGHNT; CDR2 reads YENEEA.

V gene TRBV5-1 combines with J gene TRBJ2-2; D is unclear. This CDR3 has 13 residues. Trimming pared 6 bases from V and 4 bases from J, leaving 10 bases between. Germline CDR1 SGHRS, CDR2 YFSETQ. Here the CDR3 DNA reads TGCGCCAGCACGGCCTGGGGCACCGGGGAGCTGTTTTTT. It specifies CASTAWGTGELFF. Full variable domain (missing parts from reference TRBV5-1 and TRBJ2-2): KAGVTQTPRYLIKTRGQQVTLSCSPISGHRSVSWYQQTPGQGLQFLFEYFSETQRNKGNFPGRFSGRQFSNSRSEMNVSTLELGDSALYLCASTAWGTGELFFGEGSRLTVL.

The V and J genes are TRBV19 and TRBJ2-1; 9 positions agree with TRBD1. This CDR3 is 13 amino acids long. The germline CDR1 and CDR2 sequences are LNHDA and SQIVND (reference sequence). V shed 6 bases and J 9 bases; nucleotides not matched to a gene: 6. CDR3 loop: CASRGDRGSEQFF. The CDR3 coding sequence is TGTGCCAGTAGAGGAGACAGGGGGTCTGAGCAGTTCTTC.

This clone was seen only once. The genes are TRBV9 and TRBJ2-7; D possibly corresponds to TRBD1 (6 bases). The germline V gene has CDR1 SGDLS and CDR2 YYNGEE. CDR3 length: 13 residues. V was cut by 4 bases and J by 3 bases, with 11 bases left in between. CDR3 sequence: CASSPGTNYEQYF. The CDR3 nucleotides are TGTGCCAGCAGCCCCGGGACAAACTACGAGCAGTACTTC.

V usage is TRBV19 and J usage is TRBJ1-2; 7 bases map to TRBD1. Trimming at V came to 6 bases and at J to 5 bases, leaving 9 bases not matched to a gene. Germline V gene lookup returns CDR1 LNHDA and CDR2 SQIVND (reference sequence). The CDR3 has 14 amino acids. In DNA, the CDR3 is TGTGCCAGTAGACGAAGGGGGACAGATTATGGCTACACCTTC. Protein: CASRRRGTDYGYTF.

This CDR3 reads CASSLWGARATEAFF. The CDR3 DNA is TGTGCCAGCAGCTTATGGGGGGCTAGGGCCACTGAAGCTTTCTTT. The chain couples TRBV7-9 to TRBJ1-1, with D possibly matching TRBD1 (6 bases). CDR3 length: 15 residues. Trimming pared 2 bases from V and 4 bases from J, leaving 14 bases between. The V gene's germline CDR1 is SEHNR and CDR2 FQNEAQ (reference sequence).

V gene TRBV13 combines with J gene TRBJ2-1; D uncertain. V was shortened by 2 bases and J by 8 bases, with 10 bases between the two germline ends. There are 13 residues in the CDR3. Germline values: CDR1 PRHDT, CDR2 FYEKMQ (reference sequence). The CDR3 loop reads CASSLLENYEQFF. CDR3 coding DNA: TGTGCCAGCAGCTTATTAGAAAATTATGAGCAGTTCTTC.

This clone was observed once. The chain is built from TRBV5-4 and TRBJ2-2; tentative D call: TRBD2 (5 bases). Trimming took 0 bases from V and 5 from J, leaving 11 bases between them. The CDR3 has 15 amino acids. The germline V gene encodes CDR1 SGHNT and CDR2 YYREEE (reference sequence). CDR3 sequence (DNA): TGTGCCAGCAGCTTGGATGTACCGGGGACCGGGGAGCTGTTTTTT. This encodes CASSLDVPGTGELFF.

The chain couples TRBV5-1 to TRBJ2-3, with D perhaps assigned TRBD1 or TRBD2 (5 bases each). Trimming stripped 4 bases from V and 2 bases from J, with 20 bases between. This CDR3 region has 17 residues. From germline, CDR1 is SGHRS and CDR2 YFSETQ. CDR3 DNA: TGCGCCAGCAGCCCCGGAAAAGGGACGGACTTCACAGATACGCAGTATTTT. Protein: CASSPGKGTDFTDTQYF.

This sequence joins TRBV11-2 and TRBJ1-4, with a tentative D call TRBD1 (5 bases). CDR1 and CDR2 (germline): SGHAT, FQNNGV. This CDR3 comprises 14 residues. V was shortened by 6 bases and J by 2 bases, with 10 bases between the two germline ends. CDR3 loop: CASRPRQTNEKLFF. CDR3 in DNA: TGTGCCAGCAGGCCAAGACAGACTAATGAAAAACTGTTTTTT.

CDR3 sequence (DNA): TGTGCCAGCAGTTTCCTCGCGAGTCTTACAGATACGCAGTATTTT. Its translation: CASSFLASLTDTQYF. The rearrangement joins TRBV2 to TRBJ2-3; no clear D. Trimming took off 5 bases at V and 3 bases at J, with 15 bases between the two ends. This CDR3 is built from 15 residues. Germline V lookup: CDR1 SNHLY, CDR2 FYNNEI. Using reference TRBV2 and TRBJ2-3 for the parts outside the CDR3, the full variable domain is EPEVTQTPSHQVTQMGQEVILRCVPISNHLYFYWYRQILGQKVEFLVSFYNNEISEKSEIFDDQFSVERPDGSNFTLKIRSTKLEDSAMYFCASSFLASLTDTQYFGPGTRLTVL.

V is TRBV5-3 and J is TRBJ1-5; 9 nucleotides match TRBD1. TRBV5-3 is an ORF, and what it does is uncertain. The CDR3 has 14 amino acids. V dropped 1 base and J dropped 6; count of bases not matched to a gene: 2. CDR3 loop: CARSLLTGGQPQHF. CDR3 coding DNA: TGTGCCAGAAGCTTGTTGACAGGGGGTCAGCCCCAGCATTTT.

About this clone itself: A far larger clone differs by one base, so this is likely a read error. The CDR3 is CASSPRGRLYEQHF. CDR3 coding DNA: TGTGCCAGCAGCCCCCGCGGGAGACTCTACGAGCAGCACTTC. The V gene is TRBV9, the J gene TRBJ2-7; TRBD2 aligns across 7 bases. The length of the CDR3 is 14 residues. CDR1 is SGDLS and CDR2 is YYNGEE in the germline V gene.

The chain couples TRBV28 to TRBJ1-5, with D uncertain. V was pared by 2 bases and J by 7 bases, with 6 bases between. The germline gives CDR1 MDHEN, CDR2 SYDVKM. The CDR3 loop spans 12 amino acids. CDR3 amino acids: CASSLLEQPQHF. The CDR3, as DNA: TGTGCCAGCAGTTTACTGGAGCAGCCCCAGCATTTT.

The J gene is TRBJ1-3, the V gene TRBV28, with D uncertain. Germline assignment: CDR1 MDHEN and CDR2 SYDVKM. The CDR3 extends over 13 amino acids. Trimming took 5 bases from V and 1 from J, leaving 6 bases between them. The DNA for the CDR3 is TGTGCCAGCAGTGAGGGATCTGGAAACACCATATATTTT. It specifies CASSEGSGNTIYF.